The source of this T cell receptor beta chain is a study of T cell repertoires in cytomegalovirus infection. The sample holds many counts of this clonotype. V lost 7 bases and J lost 2, with 14 bases in between. There are 14 residues in the CDR3. Via MiXCR, TCRdb re-called the reads, giving one row per CDR3 protein. The sample has around 280,000 distinct CDR3 sequences, about 9.2% seen once; the top ten hold less than 3%. J is TRBJ2-5 and V is TRBV12-3 or TRBV12-4; no clear D. This receptor was identified in a human donor in good health (CMV status not recorded). Some clones in this sample may be carry-over from other donors' samples. The sequencing input was PBMCs. CDR3 nucleotides: TGTGCCAGCAACCCTTCCGATCCTCAAGAGACCCAGTACTTC. This translates into CASNPSDPQETQYF.